These T cell receptor beta chains were read from a single sample in a study of immune evolution from preneoplasia to lung adenocarcinoma. Profiling relied on immunoSEQ multiplex PCR, and the TCRdb table lists in-frame clones only, not all of them. The sample lists tens of thousands of clones, around 74% occurring once. Source material: FFPE invasive lung adenocarcinoma tissue. These receptors originate from a person in their sixties or seventies with lung adenocarcinoma. The conserved cysteine and the conserved F or W are not part of the CDR3 here. The order of the fields is J gene, clone size, V gene, CDR3 protein. Clone sizes are given selectively: once, few, many, or a class where the clone is expanded.

TRBJ1-4	NA	TRBV4-1	ASSQLGEGGEKLF
TRBJ2-7	NA	TRBV6-6	ASYDRGKVYEQY
TRBJ2-3	NA	TRBV30	AWSVSDTQY
TRBJ2-7	few	TRBV13	ASSSRAASGSNEQY
TRBJ1-2	NA	TRBV6-1	ASSEAGTGRYYGYT
TRBJ1-5	NA	TRBV19	ASSIGGAEQPQH
TRBJ1-6	NA	TRBV7-9	ASSLEGRSPNSPLH
TRBJ2-7	NA	TRBV6-5	ASSYVGVTSGQQY
TRBJ1-4	few	TRBV28	ASSFTDTNEKLF
TRBJ1-5	NA	TRBV28	ASSRTQGIANQPQH
TRBJ2-1	NA	TRBV9	ASSATSGRAGNEQF
TRBJ2-3	NA	TRBV30	AWSRRIRLTDTQY
TRBJ2-3	NA	TRBV9	ASSVGTGSADTQY
TRBJ2-3	few	TRBV11-1	ASSRVLGADTQY
TRBJ2-7	few	TRBV2	ASRLNNYEQY
TRBJ2-7	NA	TRBV5-4	ASSISAGGAYEQY
TRBJ2-1	NA	TRBV5-1	ASASGSYNEQF
TRBJ2-3	few	TRBV7-9	ASTTGGSADTQY
TRBJ1-5	few	TRBV28	ASRGTGGNQPQH
TRBJ2-7	NA	TRBV2	ASSERTSSYEQY
TRBJ1-1	NA	TRBV28	ASGEQAGGNTEAF
TRBJ2-7	NA	TRBV7-2	ASSLGPVRSSYEQY
TRBJ2-3	NA	TRBV4-2	ASSQEPGLAGSDTQY
TRBJ1-5	NA	TRBV2	ASSDDGGRGQPQH
TRBJ2-3	NA	TRBV30	AWSGKSPPDTQY